This T cell receptor beta chain was captured in a study of T-cell memory formation after mild COVID-19. TCRdb re-called the 5' RACE reads with MiXCR, one entry per CDR3 protein. Of around 220,000 distinct CDR3 sequences in the sample, about 15% were seen once. Sequenced: PBMCs or a T cell subset sorted from them (not recorded which). This TCR came from a man between 18 and 35 years old who had mild COVID-19 (a few samples of this study predate the infection). Cell type and time point are not known.

Here the CDR3 reads CASSSLAEGSYEQYF. In DNA, the CDR3 is TGTGCCAGTAGTTCCCTAGCGGAGGGCTCCTACGAGCAGTACTTC. This sequence joins TRBV19 and TRBJ2-7, with 7 bases that match TRBD2. CDR1 and CDR2 (germline): LNHDA, SQIVND (reference sequence). The CDR3 runs to 15 residues. V lost 5 bases to trimming and J lost 0 bases; unmatched junction nucleotides: 7.